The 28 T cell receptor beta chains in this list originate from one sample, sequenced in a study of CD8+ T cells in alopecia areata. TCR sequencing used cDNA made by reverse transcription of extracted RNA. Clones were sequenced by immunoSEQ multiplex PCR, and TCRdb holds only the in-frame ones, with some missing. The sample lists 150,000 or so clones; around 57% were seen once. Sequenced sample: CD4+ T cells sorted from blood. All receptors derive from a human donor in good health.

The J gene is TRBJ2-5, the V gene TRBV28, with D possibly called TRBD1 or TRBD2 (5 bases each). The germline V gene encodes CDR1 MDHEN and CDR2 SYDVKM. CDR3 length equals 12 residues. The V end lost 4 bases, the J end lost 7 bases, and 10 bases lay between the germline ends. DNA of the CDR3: TGTGCCAGCAGTTCCGAGGGGCCGACCCAGTACTTC. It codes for CASSSEGPTQYF.

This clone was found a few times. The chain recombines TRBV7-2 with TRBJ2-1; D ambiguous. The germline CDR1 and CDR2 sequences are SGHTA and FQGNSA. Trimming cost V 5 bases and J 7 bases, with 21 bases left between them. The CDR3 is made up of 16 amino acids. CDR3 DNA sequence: TGTGCCAGCAGCCTCCATTCCAATGTTCGTGGGAATGAGCAGTTCTTC. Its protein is CASSLHSNVRGNEQFF.

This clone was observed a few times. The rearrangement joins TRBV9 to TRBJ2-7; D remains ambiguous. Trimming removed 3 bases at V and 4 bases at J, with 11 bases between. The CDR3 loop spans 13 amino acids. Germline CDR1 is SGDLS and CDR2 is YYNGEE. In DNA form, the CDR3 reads TGTGCCAGCAGCGCTACAGACGTATACGAGCAGTACTTC. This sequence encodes CASSATDVYEQYF.

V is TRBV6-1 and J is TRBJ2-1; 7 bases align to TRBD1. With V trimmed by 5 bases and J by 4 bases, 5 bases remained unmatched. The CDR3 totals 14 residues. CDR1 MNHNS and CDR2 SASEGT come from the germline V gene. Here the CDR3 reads CASSIWDSYNEQFF. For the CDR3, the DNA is TGTGCCAGCAGTATATGGGACAGTTACAATGAGCAGTTCTTC.

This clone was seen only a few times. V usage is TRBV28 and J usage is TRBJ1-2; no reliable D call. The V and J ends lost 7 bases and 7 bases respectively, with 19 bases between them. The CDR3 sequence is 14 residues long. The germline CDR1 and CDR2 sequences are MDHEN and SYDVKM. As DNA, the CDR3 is TGTGCCAGCATCACACCGAGCCAACGGGGTGGCTACACCTTC. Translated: CASITPSQRGGYTF.

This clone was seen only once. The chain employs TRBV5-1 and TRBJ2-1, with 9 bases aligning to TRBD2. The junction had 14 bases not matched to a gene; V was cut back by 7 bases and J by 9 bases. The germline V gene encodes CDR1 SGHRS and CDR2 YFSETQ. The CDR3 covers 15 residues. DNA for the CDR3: TGCGCCAGCTTAGAAGTAGCGGGAGTAGATGGTGAGCAGTTCTTC. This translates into CASLEVAGVDGEQFF.

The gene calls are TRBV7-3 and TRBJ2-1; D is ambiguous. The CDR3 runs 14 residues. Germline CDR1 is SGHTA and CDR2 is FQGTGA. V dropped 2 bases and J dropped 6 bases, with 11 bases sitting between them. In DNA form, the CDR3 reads TGTGCCAGCAGCTTATCCCTAGACCTCAATGAGCAGTTCTTC. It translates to CASSLSLDLNEQFF.

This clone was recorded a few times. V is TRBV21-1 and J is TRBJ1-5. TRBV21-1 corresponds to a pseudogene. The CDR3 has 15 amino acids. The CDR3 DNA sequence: TGTGCCAGCAGCCCTCGGAAAGGGCCCCATCAGCCCCAGCATTTT. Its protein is CASSPRKGPHQPQHF.

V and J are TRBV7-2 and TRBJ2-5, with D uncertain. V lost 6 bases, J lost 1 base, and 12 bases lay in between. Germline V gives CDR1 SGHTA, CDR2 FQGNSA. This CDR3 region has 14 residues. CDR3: CASSRTEPQETQYF. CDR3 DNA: TGTGCCAGCAGTCGGACGGAACCCCAAGAGACCCAGTACTTC.

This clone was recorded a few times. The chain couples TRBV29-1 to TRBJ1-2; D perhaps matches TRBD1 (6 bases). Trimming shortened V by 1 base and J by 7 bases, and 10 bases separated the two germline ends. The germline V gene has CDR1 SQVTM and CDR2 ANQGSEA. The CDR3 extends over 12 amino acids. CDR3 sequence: CSVEGLQGGYTF. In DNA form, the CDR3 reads TGCAGCGTTGAAGGACTACAGGGTGGCTACACCTTC.

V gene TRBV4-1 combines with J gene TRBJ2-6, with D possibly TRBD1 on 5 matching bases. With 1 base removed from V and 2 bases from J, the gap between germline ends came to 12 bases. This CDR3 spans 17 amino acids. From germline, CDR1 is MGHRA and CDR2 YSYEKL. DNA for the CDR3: TGCGCCAGCAGCCAAGGGGGCATCGCCCCTGGGGCCAACGTCCTGACTTTC. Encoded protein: CASSQGGIAPGANVLTF.

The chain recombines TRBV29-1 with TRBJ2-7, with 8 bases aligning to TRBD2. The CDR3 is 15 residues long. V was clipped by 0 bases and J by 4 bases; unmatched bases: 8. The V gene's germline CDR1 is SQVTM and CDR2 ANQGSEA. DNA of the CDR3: TGCAGCGTTGAAGATACCGCGGGAGGCCAATACGAGCAGTACTTC. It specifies CSVEDTAGGQYEQYF.

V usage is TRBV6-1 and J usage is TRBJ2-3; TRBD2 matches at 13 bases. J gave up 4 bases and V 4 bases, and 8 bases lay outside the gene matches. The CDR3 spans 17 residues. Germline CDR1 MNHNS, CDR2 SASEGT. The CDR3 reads CASSGDGLAGVSDTQYF. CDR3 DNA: TGTGCCAGCAGTGGGGACGGACTAGCGGGAGTATCAGATACGCAGTATTTT.

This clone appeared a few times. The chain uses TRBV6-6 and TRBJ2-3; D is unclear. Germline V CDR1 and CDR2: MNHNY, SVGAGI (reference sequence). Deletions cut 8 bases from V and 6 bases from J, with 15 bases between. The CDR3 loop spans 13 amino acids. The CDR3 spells CASAQPGKDTQYF. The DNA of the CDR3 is TGTGCCAGCGCCCAACCGGGCAAGGATACGCAGTATTTT.

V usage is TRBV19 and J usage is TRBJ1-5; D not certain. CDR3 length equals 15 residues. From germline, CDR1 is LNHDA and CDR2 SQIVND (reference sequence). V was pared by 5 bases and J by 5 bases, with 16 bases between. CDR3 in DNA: TGTGCCAGTAGTGGTGACCCCAACAAGGATCAGCCCCAGCATTTT. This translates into CASSGDPNKDQPQHF.

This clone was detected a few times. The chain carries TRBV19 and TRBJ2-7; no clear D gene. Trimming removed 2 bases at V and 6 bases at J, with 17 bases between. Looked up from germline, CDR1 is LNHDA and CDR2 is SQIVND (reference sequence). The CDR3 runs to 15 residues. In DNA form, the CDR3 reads TGTGCCAGTAGTATAAGGCCGGTCGTCGTGAGCGAGCAGTACTTC. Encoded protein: CASSIRPVVVSEQYF.

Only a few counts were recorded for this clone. This CDR3 is CSVGIQGYGYTF. As DNA, the CDR3 is TGCAGCGTTGGGATACAGGGGTATGGCTACACCTTC. The chain joins TRBV29-1 to TRBJ1-2; 7 bases map to TRBD1. The CDR3 is 12 residues long. J lost 5 bases, V lost 4 bases, and 4 bases had no gene match. Germline CDR1 is SQVTM and CDR2 is ANQGSEA. Filled out from reference TRBV29-1 and TRBJ1-2, the complete variable domain reads SAVISQKPSRDICQRGTSLTIQCQVDSQVTMMFWYRQQPGQSLTLIATANQGSEATYESGFVIDKFPISRPNLTFSTLTVSNMSPEDSSIYLCSVGIQGYGYTFGSGTRLTVV.

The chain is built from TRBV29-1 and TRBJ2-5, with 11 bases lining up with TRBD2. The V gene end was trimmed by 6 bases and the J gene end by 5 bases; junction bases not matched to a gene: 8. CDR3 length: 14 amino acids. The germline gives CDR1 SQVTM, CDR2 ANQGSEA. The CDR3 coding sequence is TGCAGCGTAGACCTATTAGCGGGAGGGGAGACCCAGTACTTC. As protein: CSVDLLAGGETQYF.

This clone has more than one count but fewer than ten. The CDR3 spells CASRRDSYGYTF. CDR3 DNA: TGTGCCAGCAGACGGGACAGCTATGGCTACACCTTC. The chain couples TRBV6-1 to TRBJ1-2, with TRBD1 matching 7 bases. Germline V lookup: CDR1 MNHNS, CDR2 SASEGT. The V gene end was trimmed by 6 bases and the J gene end by 4 bases; junction bases not matched to a gene: 2. This CDR3 has 12 residues.

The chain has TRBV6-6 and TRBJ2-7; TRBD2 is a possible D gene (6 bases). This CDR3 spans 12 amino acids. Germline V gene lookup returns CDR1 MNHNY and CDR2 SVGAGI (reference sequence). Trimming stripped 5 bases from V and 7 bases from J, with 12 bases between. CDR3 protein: CASSPEAGEQYF. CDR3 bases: TGTGCCAGCAGTCCCGAGGCGGGGGAGCAGTACTTC.

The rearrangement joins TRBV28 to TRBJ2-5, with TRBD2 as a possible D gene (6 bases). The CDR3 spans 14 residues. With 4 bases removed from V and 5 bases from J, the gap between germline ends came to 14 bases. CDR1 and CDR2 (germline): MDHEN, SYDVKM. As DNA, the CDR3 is TGTGCCAGCAGTTCAGAACTAGCAGGGGAGACCCAGTACTTC. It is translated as CASSSELAGETQYF. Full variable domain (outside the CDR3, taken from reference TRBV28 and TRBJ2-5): DVKVTQSSRYLVKRTGEKVFLECVQDMDHENMFWYRQDPGLGLRLIYFSYDVKMKEKGDIPEGYSVSREKKERFSLILESASTNQTSMYLCASSSELAGETQYFGPGTRLLVL.

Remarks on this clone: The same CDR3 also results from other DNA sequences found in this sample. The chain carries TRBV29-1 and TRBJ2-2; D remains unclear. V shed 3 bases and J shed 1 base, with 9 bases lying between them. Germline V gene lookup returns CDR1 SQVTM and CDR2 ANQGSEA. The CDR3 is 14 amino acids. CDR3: CSVDPGRNTGELFF. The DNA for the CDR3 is TGCAGCGTTGACCCCGGTAGGAACACCGGGGAGCTGTTTTTT.

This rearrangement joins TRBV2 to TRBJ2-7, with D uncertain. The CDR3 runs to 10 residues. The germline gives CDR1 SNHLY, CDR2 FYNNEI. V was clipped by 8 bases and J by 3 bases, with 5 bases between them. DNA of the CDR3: TGTGCCAGCCGTCTCTACGAGCAGTACTTC. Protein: CASRLYEQYF.

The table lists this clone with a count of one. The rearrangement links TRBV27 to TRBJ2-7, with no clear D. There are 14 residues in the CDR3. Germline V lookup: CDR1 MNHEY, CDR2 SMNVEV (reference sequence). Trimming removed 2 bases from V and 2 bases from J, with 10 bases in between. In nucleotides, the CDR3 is TGTGCCAGCAGTTTAGCCAGCTTTGCCTACGAGCAGTACTTC. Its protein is CASSLASFAYEQYF.

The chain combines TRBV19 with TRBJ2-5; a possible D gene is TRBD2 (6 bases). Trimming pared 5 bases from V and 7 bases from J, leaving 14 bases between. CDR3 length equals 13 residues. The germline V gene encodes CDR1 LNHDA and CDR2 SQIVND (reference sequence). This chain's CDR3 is CASSSGTPVTQYF. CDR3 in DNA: TGTGCCAGTAGTTCCGGGACTCCAGTGACCCAGTACTTC. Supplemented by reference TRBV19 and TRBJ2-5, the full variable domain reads DGGITQSPKYLFRKEGQNVTLSCEQNLNHDAMYWYRQDPGQGLRLIYYSQIVNDFQKGDIAEGYSVSREKKESFPLTVTSAQKNPTAFYLCASSSGTPVTQYFGPGTRLLVL.

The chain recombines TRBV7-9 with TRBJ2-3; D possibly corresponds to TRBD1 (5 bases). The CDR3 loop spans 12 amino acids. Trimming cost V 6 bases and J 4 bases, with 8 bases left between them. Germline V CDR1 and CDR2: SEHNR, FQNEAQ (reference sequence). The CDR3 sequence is CASRGVADTQYF. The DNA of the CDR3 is TGTGCCAGCAGAGGGGTAGCAGATACGCAGTATTTT.

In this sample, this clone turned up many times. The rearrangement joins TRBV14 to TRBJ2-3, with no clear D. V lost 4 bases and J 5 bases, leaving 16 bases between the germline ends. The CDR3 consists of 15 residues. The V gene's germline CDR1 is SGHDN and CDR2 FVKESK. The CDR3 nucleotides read TGTGCCAGCAGCCCTAGGCAGCCAGGCGGAGATACGCAGTATTTT. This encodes CASSPRQPGGDTQYF.

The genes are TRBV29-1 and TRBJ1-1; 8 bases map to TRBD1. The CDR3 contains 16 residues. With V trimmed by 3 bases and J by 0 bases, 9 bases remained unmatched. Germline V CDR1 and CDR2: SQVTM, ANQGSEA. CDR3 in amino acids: CSVDPGGNPMNTEAFF. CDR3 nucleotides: TGCAGCGTTGACCCAGGGGGCAATCCTATGAACACTGAAGCTTTCTTT.